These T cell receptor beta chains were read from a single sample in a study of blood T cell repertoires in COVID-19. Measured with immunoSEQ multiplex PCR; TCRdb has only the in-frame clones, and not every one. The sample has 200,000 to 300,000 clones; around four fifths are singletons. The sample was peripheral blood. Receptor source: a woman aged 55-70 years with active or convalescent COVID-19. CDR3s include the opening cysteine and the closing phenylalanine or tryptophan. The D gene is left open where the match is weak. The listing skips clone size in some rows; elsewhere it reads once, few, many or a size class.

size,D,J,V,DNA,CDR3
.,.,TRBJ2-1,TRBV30,TGTGCCTGGAGTGTTGGGAGTGAGCAGTTCTTC,CAWSVGSEQFF
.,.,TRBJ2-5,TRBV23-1,TGCGCCAGCAGTCAATCGGCGGAGACCCCACAAGAGACCCAGTACTTC,CASSQSAETPQETQYF
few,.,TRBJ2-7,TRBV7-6,TGTGCCAGCAGCTCCCTTAAAGGGACTCTAGACGAGCAGTACTTC,CASSSLKGTLDEQYF
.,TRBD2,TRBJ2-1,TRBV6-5,TGTGCCAGCAGTTCTCCCACTAGCGGGAGAGACAATGAGCAGTTCTTC,CASSSPTSGRDNEQFF
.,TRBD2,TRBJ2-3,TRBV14,TGTGCCAGCAGCCACACGGTAGGGACTAACACAGATACGCAGTATTTT,CASSHTVGTNTDTQYF
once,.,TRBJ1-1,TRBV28,TGTGCCACCCTTAGGGACACCGGTATATACACTGAAGCTTTCTTT,CATLRDTGIYTEAFF
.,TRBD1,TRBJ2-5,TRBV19,TGTGCCAGTAGCCCGGGACAGGGGGTTGGGGAGACCCAGTACTTC,CASSPGQGVGETQYF
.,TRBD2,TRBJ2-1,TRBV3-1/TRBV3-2,TGTGCCAGCAGCCAAGAATGGGGGGGGGACAATGAGCAGTTCTTC,CASSQEWGGDNEQFF
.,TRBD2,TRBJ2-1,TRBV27,TGTGCCAGCAGTTTGCGTTCCGGGACTAGCGTACCAAATGAGCAGTTCTTC,CASSLRSGTSVPNEQFF
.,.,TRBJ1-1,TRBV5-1,TGCGCCAGCAGCGGGAACGCAGGGGTTCGGACTGAAGCTTTCTTT,CASSGNAGVRTEAFF
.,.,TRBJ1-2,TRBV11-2,TGTGCCAGCAATCCTACGCGGACAGTCGGCTACACCTTC,CASNPTRTVGYTF
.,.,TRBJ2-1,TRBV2,TGTGCCAGCAGCGGTACCGGGACTTCCATCAATGAGCAGTTCTTC,CASSGTGTSINEQFF
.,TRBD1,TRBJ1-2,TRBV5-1,TGCGCCAGCAGCTTGGGCAATGCCGGGCGGACAGGGACGGATGGCTACACCTTC,CASSLGNAGRTGTDGYTF
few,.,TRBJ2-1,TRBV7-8,TGTGCCAGCAGCTTGGATAGGACATCGCGGTTCTTC,CASSLDRTSRFF
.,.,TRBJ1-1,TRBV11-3,TGTGCCAGCAGCTTAGGCACATCTAACACTGAAGCTTTCTTT,CASSLGTSNTEAFF
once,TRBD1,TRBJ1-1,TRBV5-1,TGCGCCAGCAGCCCGGAACCGGGACAGACGAACACTGAAGCTTTCTTT,CASSPEPGQTNTEAFF
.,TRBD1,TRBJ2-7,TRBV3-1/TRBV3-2,TGTGCCAGCAGCCAAAACAGGGGGCCTCCGTACTTC,CASSQNRGPPYF
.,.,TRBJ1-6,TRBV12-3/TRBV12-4,TGTGCCAGCAGTTCCGCAGGAAATTCACCCCTCCACTTT,CASSSAGNSPLHF
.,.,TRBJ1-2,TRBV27,TGTGCCAGCAGTTTAAGGGACTCCTTGAGCGGCTACACCTTC,CASSLRDSLSGYTF
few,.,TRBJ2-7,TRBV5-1,TGCGCCAGCAGCCCGGGGGTCTCCTACGAGCAGTACTTC,CASSPGVSYEQYF
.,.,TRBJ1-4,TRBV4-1,TGCGCCAGCAGCCAAGGTCCAGGGCTGGTCGAAAAACTGTTTTTT,CASSQGPGLVEKLFF
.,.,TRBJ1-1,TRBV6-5,TGTGCCAGCAGTCTCAGGGACAACCTGAACACTGAAGCTTTCTTT,CASSLRDNLNTEAFF
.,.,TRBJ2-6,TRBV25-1,TGTGCCAGCAGTGAATATGTGGGGGGGCATGGGGCCAACGTCCTGACTTTC,CASSEYVGGHGANVLTF
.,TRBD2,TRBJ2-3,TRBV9,TGTGCCAGCAGCTCCCGGGGGACTAGCGGGAGTGGTGCAGATACGCAGTATTTT,CASSSRGTSGSGADTQYF
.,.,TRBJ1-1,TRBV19,TGTGCCAGTAGTCCCGGGACTCCGGTCCGTAACACTGAAGCTTTCTTT,CASSPGTPVRNTEAFF
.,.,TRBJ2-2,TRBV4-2,TGTGCCAGCAGCCAAGTTACGGGAGCGAACACCGGGGAGCTGTTTTTT,CASSQVTGANTGELFF
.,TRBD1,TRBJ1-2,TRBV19,TGTGCCAGTAGTACCCGGAGGGGGCAATACGCTAACTATGGCTACACCTTC,CASSTRRGQYANYGYTF
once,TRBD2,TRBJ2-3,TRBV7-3,TGTGCCAGCAGCTTAGCCCCGGGACTAGCGGGAACAGATACGCAGTATTTT,CASSLAPGLAGTDTQYF
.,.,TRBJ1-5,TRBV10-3,TGTGCCATCAGTGAAGGGGAAGGTCAGCCCCAGCATTTT,CAISEGEGQPQHF
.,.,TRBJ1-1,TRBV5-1,TGCGCCAGCAGCTTAAACTCAGGCCGGCTCGGCACTGAAGCTTTCTTT,CASSLNSGRLGTEAFF
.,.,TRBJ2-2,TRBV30,TGTGCCTGGAGTCCTGTTAGAGGGACCGGGGAGCTGTTTTTT,CAWSPVRGTGELFF
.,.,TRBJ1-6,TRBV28,TGTGCCACCACGAGGGACTATGATGATTCACCCCTCCACTTT,CATTRDYDDSPLHF
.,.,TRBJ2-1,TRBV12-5,TGTGCTAGTGGTGGCGGAACAGGGCTGCATGCCTACAATGAGCAGTTCTTC,CASGGGTGLHAYNEQFF
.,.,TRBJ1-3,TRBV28,TGTGCCAGCAGACAGGGCCGGGGAAACACCATATATTTT,CASRQGRGNTIYF
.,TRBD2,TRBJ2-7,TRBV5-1,TGCGCCAGCAGCTTAACCTTTAGCGGGAGTTCCTACGAGCAGTACTTC,CASSLTFSGSSYEQYF
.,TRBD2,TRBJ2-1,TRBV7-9,TGTGCCAGCAGCTTAGAGGTCCCCACAGCGGGAGTTGTGGATGAGCAGTTCTTC,CASSLEVPTAGVVDEQFF
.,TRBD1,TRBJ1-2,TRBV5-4,TGTGCCAGCAGCCTTACCGGGACAGGGAGAGATGGCTACACCTTC,CASSLTGTGRDGYTF
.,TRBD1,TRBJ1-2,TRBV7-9,TGTGCCAGCAGCCGGGACAGGGGCGGAGGCTACACCTTC,CASSRDRGGGYTF
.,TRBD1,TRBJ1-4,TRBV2,TGTGCCAGCAGTATTGGACAGGGGGCAACTAATGAAAAACTGTTTTTT,CASSIGQGATNEKLFF
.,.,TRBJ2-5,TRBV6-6,TGTGCCAGCAGTACCATTGACGCGGCCCAAGAGACCCAGTACTTC,CASSTIDAAQETQYF
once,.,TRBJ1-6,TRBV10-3,TGTGCCATCAGGGCCTCGGGGGGTCCCCGTCCCCCTTCACCCCTCCACTTT,CAIRASGGPRPPSPLHF